The 10 T cell receptor beta chains below come from one sample, sequenced in a study of blood T cell repertoires in COVID-19. TCRdb keeps only in-frame clones here, not all; method: immunoSEQ multiplex PCR. The sample consists of 140,000 to 150,000 clones, 75% to 90% of them appearing once. What was sequenced was peripheral blood. These TCRs come from a woman aged 55-69 years with COVID-19, enrolled during active disease.

The chain carries TRBV29-1 and TRBJ1-2; 7 bases are a match to TRBD1. The germline CDR1 and CDR2 sequences are SQVTM and ANQGSEA. V lost 4 bases and J lost 4; bases outside the gene matches: 6. This CDR3 contains 13 residues. The CDR3 protein is CSVAGTEVYGYTF. CDR3 bases: TGCAGCGTTGCCGGGACAGAAGTCTATGGCTACACCTTC.

In DNA, the CDR3 is TGTGCCAGCAGCAGGGGGGGCTCATCCTACGAGCAGTACTTC. Translated: CASSRGGSSYEQYF. The gene calls are TRBV9 and TRBJ2-7; tentatively, D is TRBD2 (7 bases). This CDR3 spans 14 amino acids. Germline V lookup: CDR1 SGDLS, CDR2 YYNGEE. V gave up 4 bases and J gave up 1 base, with 12 bases separating them.

This rearrangement joins TRBV6-5 to TRBJ2-5; the D gene is possibly TRBD2 (5 bases). Per the germline V gene, CDR1 is MNHEY and CDR2 is SVGAGI. V was pared by 7 bases and J by 3 bases, with 12 bases between. The CDR3 has 13 residues. The chain's CDR3 is CASTLVGEETQYF. CDR3 bases: TGTGCCAGCACCCTGGTCGGGGAAGAGACCCAGTACTTC.

The chain combines TRBV18 with TRBJ2-2; D is unresolved. The CDR3 covers 12 residues. Trimming cost V 6 bases and J 7 bases, with 9 bases left between them. Germline loops: CDR1 KGHSH, CDR2 LQKENI. CDR3 bases: TGTGCCAGCTCTCGAGGTATCGGGGAGCTGTTTTTT. Translating gives CASSRGIGELFF.

The V call is TRBV6-5, the J call TRBJ1-1, with a weak D call TRBD1 (6 bases). V lost 7 bases and J 3 bases, leaving 18 bases between the germline ends. CDR1 MNHEY and CDR2 SVGAGI come from the germline V gene. The CDR3 is 15 amino acids. The CDR3 region has the DNA TGTGCCAGCACGCCCCACACAGGGCGTGACACTGAAGCTTTCTTT. As protein: CASTPHTGRDTEAFF.

This clone was recorded once. The V and J genes are TRBV2 and TRBJ2-7; 8 bases are a match to TRBD1. With 8 bases clipped from V and 5 bases from J, the junction kept 11 bases outside the gene matches. This CDR3 has 14 residues. The germline CDR1 and CDR2 sequences are SNHLY and FYNNEI. Here the CDR3 reads CASLGQGVVHEQYF. In DNA form, the CDR3 reads TGTGCCAGCTTAGGACAGGGTGTAGTCCACGAGCAGTACTTC.

CDR3 DNA: TGTGCCAGCAGCCAAGTAGCGGGGGGGCACAATGAGCAGTTCTTC. This sequence encodes CASSQVAGGHNEQFF. The J gene is TRBJ2-1, the V gene TRBV4-2, with TRBD2 matching over 11 bases. The CDR3 totals 15 residues. Germline values: CDR1 LGHNA, CDR2 YNFKEQ. V shed 1 base and J 5 bases; nucleotides not matched to a gene: 1.

This clone has more than one count but fewer than ten. The V call is TRBV21-1, the J call TRBJ1-1. TRBV21-1 is assigned pseudogene status. The CDR3 length is 14 residues. The CDR3 nucleotides are TGTGCCAGCAGCAACCGGGAGGAGAACACTGAAGCTTTCTTT. Protein sequence: CASSNREENTEAFF.

This clone was counted once. V gene TRBV7-9 combines with J gene TRBJ1-3; D may be TRBD1 (5 bases). Germline CDR1 is SEHNR and CDR2 is FQNEAQ (reference sequence). V shed 6 bases and J shed 3 bases, with 18 bases lying between them. The CDR3 sequence is 16 residues long. The CDR3 DNA sequence: TGTGCCAGCAGTTCACGTGGTCAGGGCTTTGGAAACACCATATATTTT. Amino acid sequence: CASSSRGQGFGNTIYF.

The V call is TRBV18, the J call TRBJ2-7, with 10 bases matching TRBD1. This CDR3 has 19 residues. Germline V lookup: CDR1 KGHSH, CDR2 LQKENI. The junction had 19 bases not matched to a gene; V was cut back by 4 bases and J by 4 bases. The CDR3: CASSQVGPGTGVSRYEQYF. The DNA of the CDR3 is TGTGCCAGCTCACAGGTAGGCCCCGGGACAGGGGTGTCTCGGTACGAGCAGTACTTC.